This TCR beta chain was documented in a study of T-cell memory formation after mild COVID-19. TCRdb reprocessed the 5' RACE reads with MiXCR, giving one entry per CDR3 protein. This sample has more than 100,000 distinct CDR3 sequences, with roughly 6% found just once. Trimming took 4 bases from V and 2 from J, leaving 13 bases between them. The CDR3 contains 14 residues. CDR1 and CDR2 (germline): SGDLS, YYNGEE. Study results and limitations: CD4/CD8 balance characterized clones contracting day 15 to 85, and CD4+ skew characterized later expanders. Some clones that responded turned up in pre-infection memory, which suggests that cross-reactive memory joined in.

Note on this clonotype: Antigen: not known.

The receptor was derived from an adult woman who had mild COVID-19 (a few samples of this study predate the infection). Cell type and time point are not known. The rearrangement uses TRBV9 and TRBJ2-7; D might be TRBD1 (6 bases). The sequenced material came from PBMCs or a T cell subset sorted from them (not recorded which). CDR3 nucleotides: TGTGCCAGCAGCCCCCGGACAGCTGCCTACGAGCAGTACTTC. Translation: CASSPRTAAYEQYF.